The 14 T cell receptor beta chains below were found in one sample sequenced in a study of blood T cell repertoires in COVID-19 (dated by TCRdb to 2018 to 2021). The method was the immunoSEQ multiplex PCR assay. Not all clones reach the TCRdb copy of this immuneACCESS table, which keeps in-frame sequences only. Checked studies attribute under half of the gap to unresolved V genes and leave the rest unexplained. This sample comprises 120,000 or so clones, about 80% of them detected only once. The ten largest clones add up to 3.8% of the sample. The material sequenced was peripheral blood. The origin of the receptors is a woman between 50 and 59 years old with acute or convalescent COVID-19.

The V call is TRBV18, the J call TRBJ2-3; D not resolved. The length of the CDR3 is 11 residues. The ends were cut back, 8 bases at V and 4 bases at J, with 7 bases in the middle. Germline CDR1 KGHSH, CDR2 LQKENI. The CDR3 here is CASVGADTQYF. The CDR3 coding sequence is TGTGCCAGCGTAGGAGCAGATACGCAGTATTTT. Complete variable domain (other parts from reference TRBV18 and TRBJ2-3): NAGVMQNPRHLVRRRGQEARLRCSPMKGHSHVYWYRQLPEEGLKFMVYLQKENIIDESGMPKERFSAEFPKEGPSILRIQQVVRGDSAAYFCASVGADTQYFGPGTRLTVL.

This clone was observed a few times. V gene TRBV9 combines with J gene TRBJ1-2; 7 positions match TRBD1. Per the germline V gene, CDR1 is SGDLS and CDR2 is YYNGEE. V shed 0 bases, J shed 5 bases, and the junction held 7 bases outside the gene matches. The CDR3 loop spans 15 amino acids. The CDR3 bases are TGTGCCAGCAGCGTAGATCCAGGGGGTATATATGGCTACACCTTC. Translation: CASSVDPGGIYGYTF.

The chain links TRBV6-1 to TRBJ1-5; D possibly corresponds to TRBD1 (6 bases). The V gene lost 2 bases and the J gene lost 5 bases, with 16 bases spanning the gap. Germline CDR1 reads MNHNS; CDR2 reads SASEGT. This CDR3 comprises 16 residues. Here the CDR3 reads CASSESRRGGHQPQHF. The DNA of the CDR3 is TGTGCCAGCAGTGAATCCAGACGGGGGGGGCATCAGCCCCAGCATTTT.

The gene calls are TRBV6-5 and TRBJ2-2; 7 nucleotides match TRBD1. The V gene's germline CDR1 is MNHEY and CDR2 SVGAGI. After removal of 6 bases from V and 0 bases from J, the junction contained 4 bases not matched to a gene. CDR3 length: 15 amino acids. The DNA for the CDR3 is TGTGCCAGCAGACCGACAGGGACGAACACCGGGGAGCTGTTTTTT. Protein sequence: CASRPTGTNTGELFF.

The chain uses TRBV5-6 and TRBJ2-7; D might be TRBD1 (5 bases). The ends were cut back, 1 base at V and 9 bases at J, with 14 bases in the middle. Germline CDR1 reads SGHDT; CDR2 reads YYEEEE. CDR3 size: 13 residues. The CDR3 region has the DNA TGTGCCAGCAGCTTGAGGCAGGGCTATGGGCAGTACTTC. This sequence encodes CASSLRQGYGQYF.

This clone was detected ten times or more. The CDR3 is CASSPLSNGRKSYEQYF. The CDR3 nucleotides read TGTGCCAGCTCACCCCTGTCTAACGGGAGGAAATCCTACGAGCAGTACTTC. This sequence joins TRBV18 and TRBJ2-7; TRBD2 aligns across 7 bases. The CDR3 is 17 amino acids. V was clipped by 3 bases and J by 1 base; unmatched bases: 12. The germline CDR1 and CDR2 sequences are KGHSH and LQKENI.

The rearrangement links TRBV6-6 to TRBJ2-1; tentative D call: TRBD1 (5 bases). There are 14 residues in the CDR3. Looked up from germline, CDR1 is MNHNY and CDR2 is SVGAGI (reference sequence). The V end lost 4 bases, the J end lost 10 bases, and 17 bases lay between the germline ends. CDR3 amino acids: CASSSWAGRAEQFF. As DNA, the CDR3 is TGTGCCAGCAGTTCCTGGGCAGGGCGCGCAGAGCAGTTCTTC.

A few counts support this clone. The genes are TRBV9 and TRBJ2-2, with TRBD2 matching over 13 bases. CDR3 size: 17 residues. The junction had 5 bases not matched to a gene; V was cut back by 0 bases and J by 6 bases. Germline values: CDR1 SGDLS, CDR2 YYNGEE. The CDR3 loop is CASSVATGLAGAGELFF. The CDR3 bases are TGTGCCAGCAGCGTAGCTACAGGACTAGCGGGGGCCGGGGAGCTGTTTTTT.

The J gene is TRBJ2-7, the V gene TRBV29-1, with TRBD1 matching over 7 bases. V lost 6 bases to trimming and J lost 3 bases; unmatched junction nucleotides: 11. The CDR3 runs 14 residues. Germline V gives CDR1 SQVTM, CDR2 ANQGSEA. CDR3 loop: CSVVTGTEVYEQYF. As DNA, the CDR3 is TGCAGCGTGGTAACCGGGACAGAGGTCTACGAGCAGTACTTC.

The chain carries TRBV11-2 and TRBJ1-6; D is perhaps TRBD1 (6 bases). Germline V gene sequence: CDR1 SGHAT, CDR2 FQNNGV. This CDR3 is 14 amino acids long. V lost 0 bases, J lost 11 bases, and 11 bases lay in between. CDR3 amino acids: CASSLEGGGTPLHF. The DNA for the CDR3 is TGTGCCAGCAGCTTAGAGGGAGGGGGAACACCCCTCCACTTT.

The J gene is TRBJ2-7, the V gene TRBV7-3; TRBD1 matches 8 bases. The length of the CDR3 is 15 residues. Trimming cost V 5 bases and J 3 bases; bases outside gene matches: 9. Per the germline V gene, CDR1 is SGHTA and CDR2 is FQGTGA. CDR3 region: CASSPSGTGLYEQYF. The CDR3 nucleotides read TGTGCCAGCAGCCCCTCCGGGACAGGTCTCTACGAGCAGTACTTC.

This clone appeared a single time. The rearrangement uses TRBV7-6 and TRBJ2-5; 12 bases are shared with TRBD2. This CDR3 comprises 17 residues. Looked up from germline, CDR1 is SGHVS and CDR2 is FNYEAQ. V lost 4 bases to trimming and J lost 0 bases; unmatched junction nucleotides: 6. Written as DNA, the CDR3 is TGTGCCAGCAGCTCTACACTAGCGGGGGGCCACCAAGAGACCCAGTACTTC. Translation: CASSSTLAGGHQETQYF. The whole variable domain, filled in from reference TRBV7-6 and TRBJ2-5, reads GAGVSQSPRYKVTKRGQDVALRCDPISGHVSLYWYRQALGQGPEFLTYFNYEAQQDKSGLPNDRFSAERPEGSISTLTIQRTEQRDSAMYRCASSSTLAGGHQETQYFGPGTRLLVL.

The J gene is TRBJ1-4, the V gene TRBV10-2; no firm D call. CDR3 size: 13 residues. CDR1 is WSHSY, CDR2 SAAADI, per germline. Trimming took off 1 base at V and 8 bases at J, with 8 bases between the two ends. The CDR3 is CASSEWEGEKLFF. The CDR3 nucleotides read TGCGCCAGCAGTGAGTGGGAGGGCGAAAAACTGTTTTTT.

The rearrangement joins TRBV7-3 to TRBJ2-2, with 9 bases identical to TRBD1. The germline CDR1 and CDR2 sequences are SGHTA and FQGTGA. The CDR3 extends over 14 amino acids. Trimming cost V 7 bases and J 5 bases; bases outside gene matches: 5. The CDR3 loop reads CASKQGALTGELFF. The CDR3, as DNA: TGTGCCAGCAAACAGGGGGCTCTTACCGGGGAGCTGTTTTTT.